Shown below are 3 T cell receptor beta chains from a single sample sequenced in a study of vaccination and CD4 T cells after COVID-19. Sequenced with the Oncomine TCR Beta short-read assay was DNA taken from cultured CD4+ T cells. One entry per CDR3 protein results from TCRdb running MiXCR on the PCR reads. The sample yields around 6,000 distinct CDR3 sequences, roughly 78% seen once. The antigens these receptors bind are not known. As to treatment: roughly 11-day PBMC culture with coronavirus spike peptide pools or control peptides (ViraFEST assay). Source material: CD4+ T cells from blood, cultured in vitro. Receptor source: a human donor who had recovered from COVID-19.

The J gene is TRBJ1-3, the V gene TRBV20-1; 7 bases agree with TRBD1. CDR1 and CDR2 from the germline V gene are DFQATT and SNEGSKA (reference sequence). The CDR3 has 14 amino acids. Trimming removed 3 bases from V and 0 bases from J; junction bases left unmatched: 2. The CDR3: CSASNRGSGNTIYF. The CDR3 nucleotides read TGCAGTGCTAGCAACAGGGGCTCTGGAAACACCATATATTTT.

V usage is TRBV20-1 and J usage is TRBJ2-2; the D is unclear. The CDR3 contains 13 residues. The germline CDR1 and CDR2 sequences are DFQATT and SNEGSKA (reference sequence). Trimming shortened V by 0 bases and J by 4 bases, and 6 bases separated the two germline ends. CDR3 region: CSARDLVTGELFF. The CDR3 nucleotides read TGCAGTGCTAGAGATTTGGTCACCGGGGAGCTGTTTTTT.

The gene calls are TRBV20-1 and TRBJ2-7; D might be TRBD2 (5 bases). The CDR3 runs 13 residues. The V and J ends lost 6 bases and 5 bases respectively, with 17 bases between them. CDR1 DFQATT and CDR2 SNEGSKA come from the germline V gene (reference sequence). CDR3 loop: CSASVGRRDEQYF. CDR3 coding DNA: TGCAGTGCATCCGTAGGCCGGCGGGACGAGCAGTACTTC.